This TCR beta chain derives from a study of PD-1 blockade in classical Hodgkin lymphoma. For this clone: Its target is not known.

Time point indicated: newly diagnosed, previously untreated cHL patient sample. Thawed PBMCs supplied CD8+ T cells via magnetic negative selection. The authors compared against newly diagnosed, untreated classical Hodgkin lymphoma PBMCs. Sequenced by immunoSEQ multiplex PCR; TCRdb stores in-frame clones only, minus some. The table lists fewer than 9,500 clones, about 90% of them singletons. The study, taken as a whole, reports: Repertoire differences have undefined causes, possibly disease activity or prior therapy. TCR diversity at baseline was reported to be reduced in newly diagnosed patients relative to healthy donors.

This sequence originates from a human donor with classical Hodgkin lymphoma. Sequencing was carried out using CD8+ T cells from blood.

CDR3 nucleotides: TGTGCCAGCAGAGAAGGGAGTTCTGGAAACACCATATATTTT. Its translation is CASREGSSGNTIYF. The V and J genes are TRBV25-1 and TRBJ1-3; D gene ambiguous. Trimming took 6 bases from V and 1 from J, leaving 10 bases between them. The CDR3 loop spans 14 amino acids. CDR1 and CDR2 from the germline V gene are MGHDK and SYGVNS.